The entry below gives a single TCR beta chain sequence along with its context. There is no known antigen for this receptor. No per-base quality is available; no much larger clone lies one base away. Library creation used the immunoSEQ multiplex PCR assay. Rearranged TCR beta chain sequences were amplified with the hsTCRB Kit following the manufacturer's protocol. TCRB libraries were sequenced on an Illumina MiSeq. The study's own analysis went as follows. Demultiplexing, trimming and gene mapping were performed with the kit vendor's proprietary platform. What TCRdb holds here is the immuneACCESS table cut down to in-frame rearrangements. Part of the clones is not present; checked against another copy, under half of the missing clones reflect an unresolved V gene, and the others are unexplained. From that table come the V and J calls and clone size; the DNA was used to work out D and trimming. This sample gives tens of thousands of clones in total; 86% of them show up just once. The ten largest clonotypes hold more than 1.5% of the sample.

The sample is drawn from a study of a mutant IDH1 vaccine in newly diagnosed glioma (dated by TCRdb to about 2021). Notes on the research overall: Vaccination was initiated 4-6 weeks after radiotherapy alone, or concurrently with temozolomide cycles in the chemotherapy-containing groups. Of the roughly 34 treated patients, approximately 60% were male and approximately 38% were female, and a mean age of around 40 years was recorded. Prior to enrollment, standard therapy consisting of radiotherapy alone, temozolomide alone, or radiochemotherapy with temozolomide had been administered to patients, with the combination being received by most patients. Visit V12 was the week-35 safety follow-up and visit V13 was the week-47 end of study. Peripheral blood samples were drawn at six visits, namely V03 (baseline), V05, V07, V10, V12 and V13. Longitudinal TCRB deep sequencing was performed for roughly 25 treated patients wherever samples were available for exploratory analyses. General study outcomes and caveats: The authors stated that sample limitations prevented analyses of patient blood samples from being reproduced. Immune responses induced by the vaccine were seen in roughly 95% of patients across multiple MHC alleles. Selection of PBMC samples for TCRB deep sequencing was based on availability. Pseudoprogression seemed to be unrelated to changes in the top peripheral T cell clonotypes found by TCRB sequencing.

This specimen's time point label, interpreted: week 35, safety follow-up. A 20-mer mutant IDH1 peptide at 300 micrograms in Montanide made up each vaccine dose, which was injected subcutaneously together with topical imiquimod. Patients received eight vaccinations in weeks 1, 3, 5, 7, 11, 15, 19 and 23, corresponding to visits V03 through V10. All donors had newly diagnosed IDH1-mutant astrocytomas of WHO grade 3 or 4 that showed loss of nuclear ATRX. The samples were drawn from NOA16, a multicentre, single-arm, open-label phase I trial in Germany that tested a mutant IDH1 peptide vaccine in humans for the first time. Genomic DNA for TCRB sequencing was extracted from EDTA blood using the DNeasy Blood and Tissue Kit. The V and J ends are trimmed by 5 bases and 4 bases, leaving 12 bases between them. The CDR3 sequence holds 14 residues, the cysteine and phenylalanine included. Just the 42-base CDR3 DNA is kept, in frame starting at base 1. CDR1 LNHNV and CDR2 YYDKDF are derived from the germline V gene (reference sequence).

Sequencing used PBMCs, obtained from a glioma patient whose treatment included an IDH1 peptide vaccine. The chain joins TRBV15 to TRBJ2-1; the D segment could be TRBD1, given 5 matching bases. The sequence was collected from a man aged 40-50 years with glioma. The CDR3 region reads CATSGYDRYNEQFF. The sequence in DNA is TGTGCCACCAGCGGTTACGACAGATACAATGAGCAGTTCTTC.